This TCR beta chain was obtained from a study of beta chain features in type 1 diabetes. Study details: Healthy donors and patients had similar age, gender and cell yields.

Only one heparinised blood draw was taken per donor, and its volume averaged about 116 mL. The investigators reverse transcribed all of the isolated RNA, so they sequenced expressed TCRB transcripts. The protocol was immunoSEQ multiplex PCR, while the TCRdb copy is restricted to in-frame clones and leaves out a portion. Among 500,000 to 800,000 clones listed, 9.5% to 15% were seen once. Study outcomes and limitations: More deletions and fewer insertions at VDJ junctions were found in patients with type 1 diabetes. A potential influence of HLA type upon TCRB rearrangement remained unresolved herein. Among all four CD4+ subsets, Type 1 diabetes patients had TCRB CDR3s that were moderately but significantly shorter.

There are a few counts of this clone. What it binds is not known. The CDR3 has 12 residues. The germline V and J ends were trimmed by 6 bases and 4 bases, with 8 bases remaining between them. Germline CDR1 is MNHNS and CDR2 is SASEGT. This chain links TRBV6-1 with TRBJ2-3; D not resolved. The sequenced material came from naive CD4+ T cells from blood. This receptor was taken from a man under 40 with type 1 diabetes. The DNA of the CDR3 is TGTGCCAGCAGGGCATCAGCAGATACGCAGTATTTT. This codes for CASRASADTQYF.